This passage covers 3 T cell receptor beta chains from one sample sequenced in a study of immune characteristics of hereditary and idiopathic chronic pancreatitis. Total pancreatectomy with islet autotransplantation was the source of the chronic pancreatitis pancreas tissue. Sequencing was performed with immunoSEQ multiplex PCR; in TCRdb, only in-frame clones are kept and a portion is missing. The sample records around 9,000 clones, 75% to 85% being singletons. The specimen sequenced was pancreas tissue with idiopathic chronic pancreatitis. The source is a human donor with chronic pancreatitis.

This chain connects TRBV7-9 to TRBJ1-6; 8 positions match TRBD1. Germline V gives CDR1 SEHNR, CDR2 FQNEAQ (reference sequence). The CDR3 totals 12 residues. J was trimmed by 5 bases and V by 10 bases; bases with no gene match: 1. The CDR3 protein is CATGGNNSPLHF. CDR3 coding DNA: TGTGCCACAGGGGGCAATAATTCACCCCTCCACTTT.

The chain joins TRBV9 to TRBJ2-1, with D perhaps given as TRBD1 or TRBD2 (5 bases each). The CDR3 is 18 residues long. Germline V gene data show CDR1 as SGDLS and CDR2 as YYNGEE. Trimming pared 1 base from V and 4 bases from J, leaving 21 bases between. The CDR3 bases are TGTGCCAGCAGCGTATCAATCCGGGTCAGCGGACAATACAATGAGCAGTTCTTC. Its protein product is CASSVSIRVSGQYNEQFF.

This CDR3 is CASSLGATGGYTF. Written as DNA, the CDR3 is TGCGCCAGCAGCTTGGGGGCGACGGGTGGCTACACCTTC. The chain employs TRBV5-1 and TRBJ1-2; the D is unclear. Trimming left V 0 bases short and J 7 bases short, with 10 bases between. The CDR3 sequence is 13 residues long. Germline CDR1 reads SGHRS; CDR2 reads YFSETQ. Based on the CDR3 plus reference TRBV5-1 and TRBJ1-2, the full variable domain is KAGVTQTPRYLIKTRGQQVTLSCSPISGHRSVSWYQQTPGQGLQFLFEYFSETQRNKGNFPGRFSGRQFSNSRSEMNVSTLELGDSALYLCASSLGATGGYTFGSGTRLTVV.